These 30 T cell receptor beta chains came from one sample sequenced in a study of T cell changes during pregnancy in multiple sclerosis. Measured with immunoSEQ multiplex PCR; TCRdb has only the in-frame clones, and not every one. Seen here are over 50,000 clones, just under 90% observed once, and the top ten hold 0.89%. Sequenced here: peripheral blood, sampled in the first trimester of pregnancy. These receptors originate from a female donor in good health, enrolled as a control in a pregnancy study.

V and J are TRBV6-4 and TRBJ2-3; 11 bases map to TRBD2. Germline CDR1 and CDR2: MRHNA and SNTAGT. This CDR3 is built from 15 residues. Germline trimming cut 0 bases from V and 6 bases from J; bases unmatched to any gene: 2. The CDR3: CASSDSASGGDTQYF. The CDR3 DNA reads TGTGCCAGCAGTGACTCGGCTAGCGGGGGGGATACGCAGTATTTT.

This clone has just one count. The chain is built from TRBV4-1 and TRBJ1-3; TRBD1 aligns across 7 bases. The CDR3 extends over 18 amino acids. J lost 3 bases, V lost 2 bases, and 13 bases had no gene match. Germline V gene sequence: CDR1 MGHRA, CDR2 YSYEKL. CDR3 sequence reads: CASSQKRQTGDIGNTIYF. In nucleotides, the CDR3 is TGCGCCAGCAGCCAAAAGCGCCAAACAGGGGATATTGGAAACACCATATATTTT.

The V and J genes are TRBV5-4 and TRBJ1-1; D call uncertain. The germline V and J ends were trimmed by 0 bases and 10 bases, with 10 bases remaining between them. Germline V gene lookup returns CDR1 SGHNT and CDR2 YYREEE (reference sequence). CDR3 size: 12 residues. The CDR3 nucleotides are TGTGCCAGCAGCTTGGGTGGAGTAGGAGCTTTCTTT. Translated: CASSLGGVGAFF.

This clone was seen a few times. The rearrangement joins TRBV5-4 to TRBJ1-1; no firm D call. The V gene's germline CDR1 is SGHNT and CDR2 YYREEE (reference sequence). CDR3 length: 12 residues. V dropped 1 base and J dropped 4 bases, with 5 bases sitting between them. CDR3 loop: CASSLRGTEAFF. CDR3 nucleotide sequence: TGTGCCAGCAGCTTGAGAGGCACTGAAGCTTTCTTT.

The V call is TRBV7-6, the J call TRBJ2-3, with D possibly being TRBD2 (6 bases). The CDR3 has 16 residues. With 0 bases removed from V and 0 bases from J, the gap between germline ends came to 10 bases. Germline V gene lookup returns CDR1 SGHVS and CDR2 FNYEAQ. CDR3 bases: TGTGCCAGCAGCTTAGCACGGGGGAGTAGCACAGATACGCAGTATTTT. This translates into CASSLARGSSTDTQYF. The full variable domain, in which reference TRBV7-6 and TRBJ2-3 provide the parts outside the CDR3, is GAGVSQSPRYKVTKRGQDVALRCDPISGHVSLYWYRQALGQGPEFLTYFNYEAQQDKSGLPNDRFSAERPEGSISTLTIQRTEQRDSAMYRCASSLARGSSTDTQYFGPGTRLTVL.

In its sample, this clone was seen a few times. The V and J genes are TRBV5-6 and TRBJ1-1; D is possibly TRBD1 (5 bases). The germline V gene has CDR1 SGHDT and CDR2 YYEEEE. The germline V and J ends were trimmed by 7 bases and 1 base, with 11 bases remaining between them. The CDR3 is 13 residues long. This chain's CDR3 is CASDSGPNTEAFF. DNA of the CDR3: TGTGCCAGCGACTCAGGGCCGAACACTGAAGCTTTCTTT.

V gene TRBV7-7 combines with J gene TRBJ2-1; 10 bases are a match to TRBD2. CDR3 length: 15 amino acids. V was clipped by 5 bases and J by 2 bases; unmatched bases: 3. Per germline, CDR1 SSHAT and CDR2 FNYEAQ (reference sequence). In DNA form, the CDR3 reads TGTGCCAGCAGCCCCAGCGGGGGGGCCTACAATGAGCAGTTCTTC. Translating gives CASSPSGGAYNEQFF.

This clone came up once. This chain uses TRBV7-8 with TRBJ2-7, with 11 bases identical to TRBD1. Germline V gives CDR1 SGHVS, CDR2 FQNEAQ. The trim removed 5 bases at V and 4 bases at J, leaving 4 bases unmatched. This CDR3 contains 14 residues. The DNA of the CDR3 is TGTGCCAGCAGCAGAGGGGACAGGGGGTACGAGCAGTACTTC. Residues: CASSRGDRGYEQYF.

This clone was seen more than once but under ten times. V is TRBV29-1 and J is TRBJ1-1, with D perhaps TRBD1 (5 bases). Germline V gene data show CDR1 as SQVTM and CDR2 as ANQGSEA. The ends were cut back, 7 bases at V and 8 bases at J, with 14 bases in the middle. The CDR3 consists of 11 residues. CDR3 nucleotide sequence: TGCAGCGCCCAGGGCCGGGAGGAAGCTTTCTTT. This gives the protein CSAQGREEAFF.

This clone was seen a single time. The genes are TRBV7-2 and TRBJ1-3, with D possibly TRBD1 on 5 matching bases. CDR3 length: 15 amino acids. V was shortened by 4 bases and J by 4 bases, with 14 bases between the two germline ends. The germline V gene has CDR1 SGHTA and CDR2 FQGNSA. CDR3 sequence: CASSSTRAGGNTIYF. The CDR3 DNA reads as TGTGCCAGCAGCTCCACCAGGGCTGGAGGAAACACCATATATTTT.

This sequence joins TRBV13 and TRBJ2-2; D perhaps matches TRBD2 (6 bases). CDR3 length: 16 amino acids. Germline V lookup: CDR1 PRHDT, CDR2 FYEKMQ (reference sequence). V was clipped by 5 bases and J by 7 bases, with 20 bases between them. As DNA, the CDR3 is TGTGCCAGCAGCCCTCCGGGACTTTCAGCGGTCGGGGAGCTGTTTTTT. Protein sequence: CASSPPGLSAVGELFF.

The rearrangement uses TRBV2 and TRBJ1-2, with D possibly being TRBD1 (6 bases). The CDR3 runs 16 residues. Germline V lookup: CDR1 SNHLY, CDR2 FYNNEI. Trimming stripped 1 base from V and 5 bases from J, with 17 bases between. The CDR3 coding sequence is TGTGCCAGCAGTGAAGGACAGGCCGGATATGGTTATGGCTACACCTTC. Translated, it gives CASSEGQAGYGYGYTF.

In this sample, this clone turned up once. This chain links TRBV18 with TRBJ2-1; TRBD1 is a possible D gene (6 bases). The V gene's germline CDR1 is KGHSH and CDR2 LQKENI. The CDR3 loop spans 16 amino acids. Trimming removed 5 bases from V and 8 bases from J, with 22 bases in between. In DNA form, the CDR3 reads TGTGCCAGCTCATTAGGACAGTCCGAAAAGTTGGATGAGCAGTTCTTC. This sequence encodes CASSLGQSEKLDEQFF.

This chain uses TRBV5-6 with TRBJ1-2; TRBD1 is a possible D gene (6 bases). The CDR3 contains 12 residues. Germline CDR1 and CDR2: SGHDT and YYEEEE. V dropped 0 bases and J dropped 12 bases, with 12 bases sitting between them. The CDR3 coding sequence is TGTGCCAGCAGCTTGGTCCCAGGGGTTGACACCTTC. Amino acids: CASSLVPGVDTF.

V is TRBV6-5 and J is TRBJ1-5; TRBD1 matches 8 bases. Germline V gene data show CDR1 as MNHEY and CDR2 as SVGAGI. There are 14 residues in the CDR3. Unmatched junction bases numbered 5, after V lost 4 bases and J lost 6 bases. The CDR3 reads CASSSQGATQPQHF. DNA for the CDR3: TGTGCCAGCAGTTCTCAGGGGGCGACTCAGCCCCAGCATTTT.

The chain is built from TRBV27 and TRBJ1-4; TRBD1 matches 7 bases. There are 14 residues in the CDR3. The trim removed 5 bases at V and 1 base at J, leaving 1 base unmatched. The germline CDR1 and CDR2 sequences are MNHEY and SMNVEV (reference sequence). In nucleotides, the CDR3 is TGTGCCAGCAGTAGACAGGGAACTAATGAAAAACTGTTTTTT. It translates to CASSRQGTNEKLFF.

The rearrangement uses TRBV5-4 and TRBJ1-2, with 8 bases that match TRBD1. Trimming cost V 0 bases and J 2 bases; bases outside gene matches: 0. Germline V gene sequence: CDR1 SGHNT, CDR2 YYREEE (reference sequence). This CDR3 is 14 amino acids long. CDR3 region: CASSLGQGNYGYTF. CDR3 nucleotides: TGTGCCAGCAGCTTGGGACAGGGGAACTATGGCTACACCTTC.

V is TRBV7-2 and J is TRBJ2-7; tentative D call: TRBD1 (6 bases). The CDR3 runs 14 residues. Germline-derived CDR1 and CDR2 are SGHTA and FQGNSA. V dropped 5 bases and J dropped 8 bases, with 19 bases sitting between them. The CDR3 DNA sequence: TGTGCCAGCAGCCCCGGGACAACGAACCCCAAGCAGTACTTC. Its translation: CASSPGTTNPKQYF.

V gene TRBV5-4 combines with J gene TRBJ2-1, with a weak D call TRBD1 (6 bases). Germline assignment: CDR1 SGHNT and CDR2 YYREEE (reference sequence). Trimming pared 0 bases from V and 5 bases from J, leaving 12 bases between. The CDR3 extends over 15 amino acids. The CDR3 here is CASSLEGGRNNEQFF. CDR3 DNA: TGTGCCAGCAGCTTGGAAGGGGGAAGAAACAATGAGCAGTTCTTC.

The rearrangement joins TRBV19 to TRBJ1-4, with D perhaps matching TRBD1 (5 bases). The V end was cut by 6 bases, the J end by 0 bases, with 17 bases between. The germline V gene has CDR1 LNHDA and CDR2 SQIVND (reference sequence). The CDR3 extends over 17 amino acids. This chain's CDR3 is CASSGDWTVATNEKLFF. The CDR3 bases are TGTGCCAGTAGCGGGGACTGGACGGTAGCAACTAATGAAAAACTGTTTTTT.

The chain employs TRBV7-3 and TRBJ1-1; 9 nucleotides agree with TRBD1. CDR3 length equals 15 residues. Trimming took 0 bases from V and 6 from J; bases not matched to a gene: 5. Germline values: CDR1 SGHTA, CDR2 FQGTGA. CDR3 sequence: CASSLTDRGGSEAFF. CDR3 bases: TGTGCCAGCAGCTTAACGGACAGGGGAGGGTCTGAAGCTTTCTTT.

The chain joins TRBV5-1 to TRBJ1-2; 9 nucleotides match TRBD1. The CDR3 is 15 residues long. Trimming removed 2 bases from V and 7 bases from J; junction bases left unmatched: 9. Germline V gene lookup returns CDR1 SGHRS and CDR2 YFSETQ. In nucleotides, the CDR3 is TGCGCCAGCAGCTTACAGTCGACAGGGGGAGGTGGCTACACCTTC. It specifies CASSLQSTGGGGYTF.

This clone was found a few times. The chain joins TRBV9 to TRBJ1-2; TRBD1 might be the D (6 bases). This CDR3 spans 15 amino acids. Between the trimmed V and J ends, which lost 0 bases and 5 bases, there was a span of 14 bases. CDR1 and CDR2 (germline): SGDLS, YYNGEE. The chain's CDR3 is CASSVDRQGWYGYTF. CDR3 DNA sequence: TGTGCCAGCAGCGTAGATCGTCAGGGGTGGTATGGCTACACCTTC.

V and J are TRBV4-2 and TRBJ1-2; D remains ambiguous. Germline V CDR1 and CDR2: LGHNA, YNFKEQ. V lost 4 bases and J lost 4, with 16 bases in between. This CDR3 contains 15 residues. The DNA for the CDR3 is TGTGCCAGCAGCCCCTCGGCGGCAGATCCCTATGGCTACACCTTC. It encodes CASSPSAADPYGYTF.

The V gene is TRBV9, the J gene TRBJ2-2; 7 bases fit TRBD2. This CDR3 has 15 residues. V lost 4 bases, J lost 1 base, and 4 bases stayed unmatched. CDR1 and CDR2 from the germline V gene are SGDLS and YYNGEE. The CDR3 DNA sequence: TGTGCCAGCAGCCGTGGGAGGGTGAACACCGGGGAGCTGTTTTTT. Translated: CASSRGRVNTGELFF.

The chain has TRBV5-1 and TRBJ2-1, with a possible D match to TRBD2 (6 bases). CDR3 length: 15 amino acids. V gave up 1 base and J gave up 2 bases, with 10 bases separating them. The germline V gene has CDR1 SGHRS and CDR2 YFSETQ. CDR3 amino acids: CASSLKLATYNEQFF. The CDR3 DNA is TGCGCCAGCAGCTTGAAGCTAGCGACCTACAATGAGCAGTTCTTC.

The chain combines TRBV5-6 with TRBJ1-2, with TRBD1 identical over 11 bases. CDR3 length equals 18 residues. V shed 2 bases and J 2 bases; nucleotides not matched to a gene: 11. Germline V gene data show CDR1 as SGHDT and CDR2 as YYEEEE. The CDR3: CASSFEDRGRVGNYGYTF. As DNA, the CDR3 is TGTGCCAGCAGCTTTGAGGACAGGGGGCGAGTAGGGAACTATGGCTACACCTTC.

The CDR3 DNA is TGTGCCAGCAGCGTGGGGGGGAACACCGGGGAGCTGTTTTTT. This translates into CASSVGGNTGELFF. The rearrangement joins TRBV9 to TRBJ2-2; tentative D call: TRBD2 (6 bases). Germline V gene data show CDR1 as SGDLS and CDR2 as YYNGEE. V lost 2 bases and J 1 base, leaving 6 bases between the germline ends. This CDR3 has 14 amino acids. Complete variable domain (other parts from reference TRBV9 and TRBJ2-2): DSGVTQTPKHLITATGQRVTLRCSPRSGDLSVYWYQQSLDQGLQFLIQYYNGEERAKGNILERFSAQQFPDLHSELNLSSLELGDSALYFCASSVGGNTGELFFGEGSRLTVL.

This clone was seen once. Compared with germline, one end of the junction differs, possibly owing to a read error. This sequence joins TRBV5-1 and TRBJ2-7; D is unclear. CDR1 and CDR2 (germline): SGHRS, YFSETQ. CDR3 length: 14 residues. CDR3 region: CASRLVSGSYEQYF. The CDR3, as DNA: TGCGCCAGCAGATTGGTGTCAGGCTCCTACGAGCAGTACTTC.

This clone was seen a single time. The chain carries TRBV4-1 and TRBJ2-3, with 11 bases that match TRBD1. The germline V gene encodes CDR1 MGHRA and CDR2 YSYEKL. The CDR3 runs 18 residues. V shed 3 bases and J 2 bases; nucleotides not matched to a gene: 10. DNA for the CDR3: TGCGCCAGCAGCCATGCGGGTGGACAGGGGGCAGACACAGATACGCAGTATTTT. It codes for CASSHAGGQGADTDTQYF.